This TCR beta chain originates from a study of T cell repertoires in cytomegalovirus infection. Study in general: TCR beta signatures that were public indicated CMV infection and matching HLA type. General observations from the study: HLA-C-restricted CMV clonotypes gave the most frequent clonotype in two of eight donors. Totalled public TCR beta family frequency picked out people who carried CMV plus the relevant HLA.

This clonotype has ten or more counts. What it binds is not known. TCRdb processed the reads anew with MiXCR; each CDR3 protein has one entry. The sample holds around 320,000 distinct CDR3 sequences, roughly 9.5% seen once. Sequencing was carried out using PBMCs. The receptor comes from a human donor in good health (CMV status not recorded). Some clones in this sample may be carry-over from other donors' samples.

CDR3 nucleotide sequence: TGTGCCAGCATCCGTGGGACAGTCAGCTCTGGGGCCAACGTCCTGACTTTC. It yields the protein CASIRGTVSSGANVLTF. This chain connects TRBV11-2 to TRBJ2-6, with 7 bases identical to TRBD1. The trim removed 7 bases at V and 0 bases at J, leaving 9 bases unmatched. CDR1 and CDR2 from the germline V gene are SGHAT and FQNNGV. The CDR3 sequence is 17 residues long.